This T cell receptor (beta chain) derives from a study of blood T cell repertoires in COVID-19. Study-wide background: The United States, Italy and Spain were the sources of the acute and convalescent COVID-19 samples.

Those who participated ranged in age from about 18 to 95 years and resided in approximately 26 US areas. Participant reports of clinical history set cohort assignment. As originally analysed: Using reference gene primer amplification, nucleated cell counts were estimated. Clones were sequenced by immunoSEQ multiplex PCR, and TCRdb holds only the in-frame ones, with some missing. Clone size and the V and J calls come from that table; the DNA yielded D and trimming. Here the sample spans about 200,000 clones, around 80% being singletons. Germline V CDR1 and CDR2: SGHDN, FVKESK. The V gene end was trimmed by 1 base and the J gene end by 7 bases; junction bases not matched to a gene: 10. This CDR3 has 16 residues. This clone occurred many times.

The TCR comes from a middle-aged man who had recovered from COVID-19. The V call is TRBV14, the J call TRBJ2-1; 7 bases align to TRBD2. Sequencing input: PBMCs or T cells enriched from blood (not recorded which). DNA of the CDR3: TGTGCCAGCAGCCAAGGTCAGGCGGGAGTCTTAAATGAGCAGTTCTTC. Its translation is CASSQGQAGVLNEQFF.